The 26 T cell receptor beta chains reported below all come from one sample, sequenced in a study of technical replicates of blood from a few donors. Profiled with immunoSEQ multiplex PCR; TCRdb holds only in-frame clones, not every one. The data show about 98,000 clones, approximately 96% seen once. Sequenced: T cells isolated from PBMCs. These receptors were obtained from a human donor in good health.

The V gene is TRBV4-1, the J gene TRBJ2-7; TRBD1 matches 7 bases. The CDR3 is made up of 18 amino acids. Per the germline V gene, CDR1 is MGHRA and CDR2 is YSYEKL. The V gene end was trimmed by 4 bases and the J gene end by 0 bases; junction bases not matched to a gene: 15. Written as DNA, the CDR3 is TGCGCCAGCAGCCGATCCCCCCCCGGGACAGATAACTCCTACGAGCAGTACTTC. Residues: CASSRSPPGTDNSYEQYF.

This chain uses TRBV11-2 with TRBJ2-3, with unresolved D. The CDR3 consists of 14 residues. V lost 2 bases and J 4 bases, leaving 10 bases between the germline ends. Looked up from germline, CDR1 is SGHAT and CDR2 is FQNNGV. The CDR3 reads CASSLISLADTQYF. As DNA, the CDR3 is TGTGCCAGCAGCTTAATTAGCCTGGCAGATACGCAGTATTTT.

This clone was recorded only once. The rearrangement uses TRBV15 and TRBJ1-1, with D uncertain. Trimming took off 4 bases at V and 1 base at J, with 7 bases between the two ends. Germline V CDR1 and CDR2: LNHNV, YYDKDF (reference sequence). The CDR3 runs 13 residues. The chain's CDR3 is CATSTLKNTEAFF. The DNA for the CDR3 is TGTGCCACCAGCACACTCAAGAACACTGAAGCTTTCTTT.

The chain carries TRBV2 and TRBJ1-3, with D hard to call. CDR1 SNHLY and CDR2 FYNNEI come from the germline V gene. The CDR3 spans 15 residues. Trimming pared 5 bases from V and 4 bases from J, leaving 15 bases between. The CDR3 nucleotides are TGTGCCAGCAGTTCCGAAAGAAAGAGCGGAAACACCATATATTTT. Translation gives CASSSERKSGNTIYF.

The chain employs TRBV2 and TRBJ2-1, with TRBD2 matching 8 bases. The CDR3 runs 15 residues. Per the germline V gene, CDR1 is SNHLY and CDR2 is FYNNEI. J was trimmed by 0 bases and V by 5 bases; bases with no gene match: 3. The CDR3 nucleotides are TGTGCCAGCAGTCAGCGGGGGAGCTCCTACAATGAGCAGTTCTTC. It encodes CASSQRGSSYNEQFF.

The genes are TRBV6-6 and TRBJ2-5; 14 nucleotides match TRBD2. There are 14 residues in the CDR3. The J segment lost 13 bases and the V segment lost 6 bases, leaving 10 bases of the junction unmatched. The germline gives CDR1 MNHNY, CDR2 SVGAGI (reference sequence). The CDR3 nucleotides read TGTGCCAGCAGCCAAGCGGGACTAGCGGGGGTGGGGTACTTC. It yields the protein CASSQAGLAGVGYF.

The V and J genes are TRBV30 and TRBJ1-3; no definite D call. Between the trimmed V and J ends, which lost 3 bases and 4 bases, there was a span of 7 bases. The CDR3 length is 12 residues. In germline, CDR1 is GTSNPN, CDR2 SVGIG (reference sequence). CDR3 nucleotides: TGTGCCTGGAGCTATGAAGGAAACACCATATATTTT. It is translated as CAWSYEGNTIYF.

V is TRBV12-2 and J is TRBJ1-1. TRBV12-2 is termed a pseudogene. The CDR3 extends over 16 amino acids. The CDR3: CASRLALSGGDTEAFF. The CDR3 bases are TGTGCAAGTCGCTTAGCCTTATCCGGGGGAGACACTGAAGCTTTCTTT.

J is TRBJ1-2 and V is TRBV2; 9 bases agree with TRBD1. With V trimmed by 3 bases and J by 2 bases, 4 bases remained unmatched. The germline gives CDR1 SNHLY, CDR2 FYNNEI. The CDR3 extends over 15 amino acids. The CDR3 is CASSDTGGANYGYTF. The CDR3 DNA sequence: TGTGCCAGCAGTGATACAGGGGGCGCCAACTATGGCTACACCTTC.

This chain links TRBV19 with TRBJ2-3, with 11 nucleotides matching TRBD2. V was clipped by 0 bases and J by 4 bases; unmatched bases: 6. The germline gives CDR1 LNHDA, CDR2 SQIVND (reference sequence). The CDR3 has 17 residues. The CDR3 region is CASSIERTSGGPDTQYF. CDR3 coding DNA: TGTGCCAGTAGTATAGAACGTACTAGCGGGGGCCCAGATACGCAGTATTTT.

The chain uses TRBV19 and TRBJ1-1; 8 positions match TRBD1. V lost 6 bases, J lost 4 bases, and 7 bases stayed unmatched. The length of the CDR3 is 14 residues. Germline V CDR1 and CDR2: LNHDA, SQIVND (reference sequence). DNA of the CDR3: TGTGCCAGTAGACGTTCCGGGACAGGCACTGAAGCTTTCTTT. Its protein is CASRRSGTGTEAFF.

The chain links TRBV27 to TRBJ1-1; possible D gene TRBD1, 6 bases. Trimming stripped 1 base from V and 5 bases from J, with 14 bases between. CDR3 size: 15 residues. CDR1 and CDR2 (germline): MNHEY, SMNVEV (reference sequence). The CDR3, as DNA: TGTGCCAGCAGTTTATTAGGGGGGGCGCGGACTGAAGCTTTCTTT. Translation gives CASSLLGGARTEAFF.

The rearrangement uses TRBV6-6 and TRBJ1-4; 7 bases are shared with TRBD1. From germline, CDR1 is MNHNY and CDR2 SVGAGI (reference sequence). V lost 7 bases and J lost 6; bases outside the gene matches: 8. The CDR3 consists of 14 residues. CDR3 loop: CASTRDSVHEKLFF. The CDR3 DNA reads TGTGCCAGCACCCGGGACAGTGTCCATGAAAAACTGTTTTTT.

The CDR3 is CASSPANSYEQYF. CDR3 nucleotide sequence: TGTGCCAGCTCACCGGCCAACTCCTACGAGCAGTACTTC. This sequence joins TRBV18 and TRBJ2-7; D is uncertain. The germline V and J ends were trimmed by 3 bases and 0 bases, with 6 bases remaining between them. CDR1 is KGHSH, CDR2 LQKENI, per germline. CDR3 length: 13 residues.

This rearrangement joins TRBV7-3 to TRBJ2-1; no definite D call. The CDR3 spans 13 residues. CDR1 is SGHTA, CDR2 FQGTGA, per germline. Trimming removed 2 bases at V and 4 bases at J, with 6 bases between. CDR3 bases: TGTGCCAGCAGCTTAGGCAGTTACAATGAGCAGTTCTTC. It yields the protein CASSLGSYNEQFF.

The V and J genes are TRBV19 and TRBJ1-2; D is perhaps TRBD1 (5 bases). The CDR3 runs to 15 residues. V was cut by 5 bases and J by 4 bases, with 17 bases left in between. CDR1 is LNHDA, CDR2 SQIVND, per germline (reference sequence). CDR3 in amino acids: CASSGQQEIRYGYTF. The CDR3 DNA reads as TGTGCCAGTAGTGGTCAACAGGAGATCCGCTATGGCTACACCTTC.

The CDR3 loop reads CASSLEVGSYNEQFF. In nucleotides, the CDR3 is TGTGCCAGCAGTTTAGAGGTGGGCTCCTACAATGAGCAGTTCTTC. The chain joins TRBV28 to TRBJ2-1, with unresolved D. The CDR3 has 15 residues. Trimming cost V 2 bases and J 0 bases, with 8 bases left between them. Germline V gene data show CDR1 as MDHEN and CDR2 as SYDVKM.

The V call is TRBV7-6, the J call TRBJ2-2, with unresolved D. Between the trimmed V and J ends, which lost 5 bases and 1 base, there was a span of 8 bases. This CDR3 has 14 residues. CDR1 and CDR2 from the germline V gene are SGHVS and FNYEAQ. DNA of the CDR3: TGTGCCAGCAGCCTAGGAGTGAACACCGGGGAGCTGTTTTTT. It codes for CASSLGVNTGELFF. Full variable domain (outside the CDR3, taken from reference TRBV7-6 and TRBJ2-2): GAGVSQSPRYKVTKRGQDVALRCDPISGHVSLYWYRQALGQGPEFLTYFNYEAQQDKSGLPNDRFSAERPEGSISTLTIQRTEQRDSAMYRCASSLGVNTGELFFGEGSRLTVL.

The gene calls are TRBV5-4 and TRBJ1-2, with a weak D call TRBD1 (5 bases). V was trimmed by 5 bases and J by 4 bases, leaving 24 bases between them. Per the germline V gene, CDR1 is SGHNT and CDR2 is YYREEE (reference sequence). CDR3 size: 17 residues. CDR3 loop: CASSMGQVLPGGYGYTF. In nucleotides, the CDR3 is TGTGCCAGCAGTATGGGGCAGGTCCTACCGGGTGGCTATGGCTACACCTTC.

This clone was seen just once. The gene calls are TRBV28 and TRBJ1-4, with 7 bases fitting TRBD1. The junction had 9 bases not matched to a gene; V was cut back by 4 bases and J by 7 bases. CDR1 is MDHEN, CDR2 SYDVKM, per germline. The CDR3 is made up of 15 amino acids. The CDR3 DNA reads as TGTGCCAGCAGTTACGACAGGGCAGAGTTTGAAAAACTGTTTTTT. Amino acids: CASSYDRAEFEKLFF.

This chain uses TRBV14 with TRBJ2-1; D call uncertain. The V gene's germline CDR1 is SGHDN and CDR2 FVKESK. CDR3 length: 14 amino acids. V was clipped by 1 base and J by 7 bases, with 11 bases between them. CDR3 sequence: CASSQVTGENEQFF. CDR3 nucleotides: TGTGCCAGCAGCCAAGTAACGGGTGAGAATGAGCAGTTCTTC.

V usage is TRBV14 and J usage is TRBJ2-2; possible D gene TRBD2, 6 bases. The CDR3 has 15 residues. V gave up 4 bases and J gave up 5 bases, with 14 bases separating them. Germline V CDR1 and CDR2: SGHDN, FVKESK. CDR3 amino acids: CASSPRRAGTGELFF. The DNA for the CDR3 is TGTGCCAGCAGCCCAAGACGGGCGGGGACCGGGGAGCTGTTTTTT.

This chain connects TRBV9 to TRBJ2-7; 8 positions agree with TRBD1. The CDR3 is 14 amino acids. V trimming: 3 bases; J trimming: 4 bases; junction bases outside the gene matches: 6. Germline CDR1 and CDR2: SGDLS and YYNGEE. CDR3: CASSAGDRLYEQYF. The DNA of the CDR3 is TGTGCCAGCAGCGCAGGGGACAGGTTATACGAGCAGTACTTC.

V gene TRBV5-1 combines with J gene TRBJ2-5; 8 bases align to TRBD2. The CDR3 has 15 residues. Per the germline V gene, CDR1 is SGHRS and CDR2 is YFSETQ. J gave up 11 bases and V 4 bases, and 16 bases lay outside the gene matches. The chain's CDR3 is CASSPPGGPPTQQYF. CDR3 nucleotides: TGCGCCAGCAGCCCCCCGGGAGGGCCGCCAACTCAGCAGTACTTC.

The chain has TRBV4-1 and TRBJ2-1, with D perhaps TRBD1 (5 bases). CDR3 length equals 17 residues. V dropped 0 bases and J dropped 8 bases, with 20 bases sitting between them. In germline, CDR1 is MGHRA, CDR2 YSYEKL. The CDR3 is CASSQETVSSRGHEQFF. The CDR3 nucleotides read TGCGCCAGCAGCCAAGAAACGGTAAGCAGTAGGGGCCATGAGCAGTTCTTC.

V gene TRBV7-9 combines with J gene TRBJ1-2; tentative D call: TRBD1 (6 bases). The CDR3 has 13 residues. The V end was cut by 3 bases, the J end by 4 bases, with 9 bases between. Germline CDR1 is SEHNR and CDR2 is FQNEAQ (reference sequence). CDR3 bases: TGTGCCAGCAGCTTTGGGGACATCTATGGCTACACCTTC. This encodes CASSFGDIYGYTF.